Reported below is one T cell receptor (beta chain). The sample comes from a study of blood T cell repertoires in COVID-19. Looking at the study overall: COVID-19 samples, acute and convalescent, were from the United States, Italy and Spain.

Source study methods: Amplification from reference gene primers served as the basis for estimated nucleated cell counts. The table came from immunoSEQ multiplex PCR; TCRdb's copy has only in-frame clones and leaves some out. D and trimming were read from the DNA, whereas the V and J calls and clone size are those reported in that table. Seen here are roughly 320,000 clones, 85% to 90% observed once, and the top ten hold less than 2%. The CDR3 totals 14 residues. The germline V and J ends were trimmed by 0 bases and 0 bases, with 4 bases remaining between them. CDR1 is MNHEY, CDR2 SMNVEV, per germline (reference sequence). In Seattle, patients joined the study during active infection and were tracked longitudinally.

The source is a woman under 40 with COVID-19, enrolled during active disease. V gene TRBV27 combines with J gene TRBJ2-3; D is unresolved. Input material: peripheral blood. The CDR3 region is CASSLSRSTDTQYF. The CDR3 DNA is TGTGCCAGCAGTTTATCCCGGAGCACAGATACGCAGTATTTT.